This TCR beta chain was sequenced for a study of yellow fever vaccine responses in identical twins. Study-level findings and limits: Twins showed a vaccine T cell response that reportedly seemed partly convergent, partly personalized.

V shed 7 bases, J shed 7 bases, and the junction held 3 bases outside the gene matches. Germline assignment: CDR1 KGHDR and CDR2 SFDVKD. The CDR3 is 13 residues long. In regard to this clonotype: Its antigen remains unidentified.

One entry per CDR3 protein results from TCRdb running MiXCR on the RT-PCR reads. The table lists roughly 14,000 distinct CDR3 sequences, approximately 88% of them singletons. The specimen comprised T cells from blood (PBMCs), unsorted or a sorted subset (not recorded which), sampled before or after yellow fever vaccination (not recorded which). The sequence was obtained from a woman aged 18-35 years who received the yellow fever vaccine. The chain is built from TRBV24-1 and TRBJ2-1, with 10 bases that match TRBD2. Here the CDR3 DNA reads TGTGCCACCAGGGGGACTAGCGTAAATGAGCAGTTCTTC. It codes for CATRGTSVNEQFF.